The subject of this entry is one T cell receptor beta chain. Newly diagnosed hyperthyroidism donors, aged 18 to 65, duration under 2 months. Each diagnosis was determined on the basis of clinical symptoms, serum thyroxine, TRAb, thyroid ultrasound and orbital computed tomography. This record belongs to a study of Graves' ophthalmopathy and Graves' hyperthyroidism. Turning to the study itself: The collection of peripheral blood took place at initial diagnosis, before any treatment.

CDR3 regions of TCR beta were amplified from RNA transcripts. The library came from an HTBI-primed first-round RT-PCR and a second-round multiplex PCR. Via MiXCR, TCRdb re-called the multiplex PCR reads, giving one row per CDR3 protein. The sample contains over 500,000 distinct CDR3 sequences, approximately 21% of which appear only once. V lost 7 bases and J lost 1, with 10 bases in between. This CDR3 comprises 13 residues. This chain connects TRBV12-3 or TRBV12-4 to TRBJ1-2; D is unresolved. Sequences were obtained from peripheral blood. The clonotype was recovered from a woman aged 18-29 years with stable Graves' hyperthyroidism. Some clones in this sample may be carry-over from other donors' samples. For the CDR3, the DNA is TGTGCCAGCACCACCGGGAATAACTATGGCTACACCTTC. Translation gives CASTTGNNYGYTF.